The next 21 T cell receptor beta chains were all read from a single sample in a study of T cell changes during pregnancy in multiple sclerosis. Libraries were prepared by immunoSEQ multiplex PCR; TCRdb keeps only in-frame clonotypes and omits some of them. The sample carries approximately 70,000 clones, about 89% recorded once. The specimen was CD4+ T cells from peripheral blood mononuclear cells, collected before pregnancy. The receptor set was obtained from a female donor with multiple sclerosis, enrolled in a pregnancy study.

The J gene is TRBJ1-5, the V gene TRBV9; D possibly corresponds to TRBD1 (5 bases). Germline CDR1 reads SGDLS; CDR2 reads YYNGEE. This CDR3 has 15 amino acids. Trimming pared 2 bases from V and 0 bases from J, leaving 9 bases between. In DNA form, the CDR3 reads TGTGCCAGCAGCGTCCAGGGTTATAGCAATCAGCCCCAGCATTTT. This translates into CASSVQGYSNQPQHF.

This sequence joins TRBV14 and TRBJ2-1, with 8 bases aligning to TRBD2. J lost 3 bases, V lost 3 bases, and 7 bases had no gene match. Per the germline V gene, CDR1 is SGHDN and CDR2 is FVKESK. This CDR3 spans 16 amino acids. The CDR3 DNA reads TGTGCCAGCAGCCAGAGGCGGGAGGCCCACTACAATGAGCAGTTCTTC. It codes for CASSQRREAHYNEQFF.

A single count supports this clone. V usage is TRBV5-1 and J usage is TRBJ2-5, with 10 bases identical to TRBD2. The CDR3 consists of 16 residues. V lost 4 bases and J lost 2; bases outside the gene matches: 8. Per germline, CDR1 SGHRS and CDR2 YFSETQ. CDR3 sequence (DNA): TGCGCCAGCAGCCAGCGGGGGGGCGGAATTCAAGAGACCCAGTACTTC. Amino acids: CASSQRGGGIQETQYF. The variable domain in full, completed from reference TRBV5-1 and TRBJ2-5, reads KAGVTQTPRYLIKTRGQQVTLSCSPISGHRSVSWYQQTPGQGLQFLFEYFSETQRNKGNFPGRFSGRQFSNSRSEMNVSTLELGDSALYLCASSQRGGGIQETQYFGPGTRLLVL.

The chain links TRBV2 to TRBJ1-5, with D possibly matching TRBD1 (5 bases). The length of the CDR3 is 14 residues. Germline-derived CDR1 and CDR2 are SNHLY and FYNNEI. V lost 6 bases and J lost 3, with 12 bases in between. The chain's CDR3 is CASSSDRLNQPQHF. CDR3 coding DNA: TGTGCCAGCAGCAGCGACAGACTCAATCAGCCCCAGCATTTT.

This clone was found once. The gene calls are TRBV27 and TRBJ2-1; tentative D call: TRBD2 (6 bases). CDR1 and CDR2 (germline): MNHEY, SMNVEV (reference sequence). The CDR3 extends over 13 amino acids. The V end was cut by 4 bases, the J end by 9 bases, with 13 bases between. In DNA, the CDR3 is TGTGCCAGCAGTTCCGTGGGGGGAGGTGAGCAGTTCTTC. Protein: CASSSVGGGEQFF.

The chain carries TRBV29-1 and TRBJ2-1; maybe TRBD2 (5 bases). The CDR3 has 11 amino acids. CDR1 and CDR2 (germline): SQVTM, ANQGSEA. Trimming shortened V by 4 bases and J by 6 bases, and 7 bases separated the two germline ends. The CDR3 DNA reads TGCAGCGTTGTGGAGGTCAATGAGCAGTTCTTC. Protein sequence: CSVVEVNEQFF.

The rearrangement joins TRBV10-3 to TRBJ2-1; D is unresolved. CDR3 length: 14 amino acids. Trimming left V 11 bases short and J 0 bases short, with 14 bases between. Germline V CDR1 and CDR2: ENHRY, SYGVKD. CDR3 in DNA: TGTGCCCACCCCCCACGGTTCTCCTACAATGAGCAGTTCTTC. Encoded protein: CAHPPRFSYNEQFF.

For the CDR3, the DNA is TGTGCCAGCAGCTTAGAAAGTCGAGCGACCCAGTACTTC. It yields the protein CASSLESRATQYF. V usage is TRBV5-8 and J usage is TRBJ2-5; D not certain. This CDR3 is 13 amino acids long. The germline CDR1 and CDR2 sequences are SGHTS and YDEGEE. V shed 2 bases and J shed 7 bases, with 12 bases lying between them.

This chain joins TRBV2 and TRBJ1-6; TRBD1 aligns across 7 bases. The length of the CDR3 is 13 residues. V lost 8 bases and J lost 7; bases outside the gene matches: 5. The germline CDR1 and CDR2 sequences are SNHLY and FYNNEI. CDR3 loop: CASRWDSNSPLHF. The CDR3 DNA sequence: TGTGCCAGCCGCTGGGACAGCAATTCACCCCTCCACTTT.

The CDR3 coding sequence is TGTGCCAGCACCTTAGCCAATGAGCAGTTCTTC. It is translated as CASTLANEQFF. V gene TRBV6-1 combines with J gene TRBJ2-1, with D uncertain. Trimming pared 7 bases from V and 6 bases from J, leaving 7 bases between. The CDR3 sequence is 11 residues long. CDR1 and CDR2 from the germline V gene are MNHNS and SASEGT.

Concerning this clone: One end of the junction does not line up with germline, which may come from a read error. This chain connects TRBV28 to TRBJ1-2; D unresolved. The CDR3 length is 12 residues. CDR1 is MDHEN, CDR2 SYDVKM, per germline. Here the CDR3 reads CASSFQDYGYTF. The CDR3 DNA reads TGTGCCAGCAGTTTCCAGGACTACGGCTACACCTTC.

This chain uses TRBV11-2 with TRBJ2-7; the D gene is possibly TRBD1 (6 bases). CDR3 length equals 14 residues. Between the trimmed V and J ends, which lost 1 base and 3 bases, there was a span of 10 bases. The germline V gene has CDR1 SGHAT and CDR2 FQNNGV. CDR3: CASSLAGDGYEQYF. The DNA for the CDR3 is TGTGCCAGCAGCTTAGCAGGGGATGGCTACGAGCAGTACTTC. Combining the CDR3 with reference TRBV11-2 and TRBJ2-7 gives the whole variable domain EAGVAQSPRYKIIEKRQSVAFWCNPISGHATLYWYQQILGQGPKLLIQFQNNGVVDDSQLPKDRFSAERLKGVDSTLKIQPAKLEDSAVYLCASSLAGDGYEQYFGPGTRLTVT.

V gene TRBV2 combines with J gene TRBJ2-5; D not resolved. Trimming pared 5 bases from V and 5 bases from J, leaving 12 bases between. Germline loops: CDR1 SNHLY, CDR2 FYNNEI. CDR3 length equals 13 residues. This CDR3 is CASSIEARETQYF. The CDR3 nucleotides are TGTGCCAGCAGTATAGAGGCCCGGGAGACCCAGTACTTC.

This rearrangement joins TRBV27 to TRBJ1-6; D remains ambiguous. The ends were cut back, 5 bases at V and 4 bases at J, with 9 bases in the middle. The CDR3 runs 14 residues. The germline gives CDR1 MNHEY, CDR2 SMNVEV (reference sequence). The CDR3 nucleotides read TGTGCCAGCAGTCTCCAGTTTTATAATTCACCCCTCCACTTT. Residues: CASSLQFYNSPLHF.

The chain recombines TRBV27 with TRBJ2-7; a weak D match, TRBD2 (5 bases). The germline V and J ends were trimmed by 6 bases and 3 bases, with 24 bases remaining between them. Germline V gene sequence: CDR1 MNHEY, CDR2 SMNVEV (reference sequence). The CDR3 consists of 17 residues. The CDR3 loop reads CASSPYVLKRGIYEQYF. DNA for the CDR3: TGTGCCAGCAGCCCGTACGTCCTTAAACGGGGAATCTACGAGCAGTACTTC.

This clone has only a few counts. The chain recombines TRBV6-1 with TRBJ2-7; TRBD1 might be the D (6 bases). The CDR3 length is 15 residues. Germline V gene lookup returns CDR1 MNHNS and CDR2 SASEGT. Trimming took off 3 bases at V and 0 bases at J, with 12 bases between the two ends. Here the CDR3 DNA reads TGTGCCAGCAGTGACCCCCAGGGGAGCTCCTACGAGCAGTACTTC. It encodes CASSDPQGSSYEQYF.

The J gene is TRBJ2-7, the V gene TRBV7-8; maybe TRBD1 (5 bases). Trimming took off 3 bases at V and 3 bases at J, with 12 bases between the two ends. The CDR3 sequence is 14 residues long. Germline V gives CDR1 SGHVS, CDR2 FQNEAQ. The CDR3 here is CASSFGQGIYEQYF. The CDR3 nucleotides read TGTGCCAGCAGCTTTGGGCAGGGAATCTACGAGCAGTACTTC.

This clone was counted once. This chain links TRBV9 with TRBJ2-3; 13 bases are a match to TRBD2. The CDR3 spans 17 residues. V lost 0 bases and J lost 2; bases outside the gene matches: 3. Germline lookup yields CDR1 SGDLS and CDR2 YYNGEE. The CDR3 region has the DNA TGTGCCAGCAGCGTAGTAGGACTAGCGGGGGCCACAGATACGCAGTATTTT. Its protein is CASSVVGLAGATDTQYF. Full variable domain (outside the CDR3, taken from reference TRBV9 and TRBJ2-3): DSGVTQTPKHLITATGQRVTLRCSPRSGDLSVYWYQQSLDQGLQFLIQYYNGEERAKGNILERFSAQQFPDLHSELNLSSLELGDSALYFCASSVVGLAGATDTQYFGPGTRLTVL.

This chain links TRBV10-3 with TRBJ1-3; D might be TRBD1 (5 bases). Trimming left V 10 bases short and J 5 bases short, with 15 bases between. There are 13 residues in the CDR3. CDR1 is ENHRY and CDR2 is SYGVKD in the germline V gene. The CDR3 DNA follows: TGTGCCACCCAGTCGGGGGAACGAAACACCATATATTTT. Encoded protein: CATQSGERNTIYF.

The V call is TRBV5-5, the J call TRBJ1-1; D not certain. Trimming cost V 0 bases and J 0 bases, with 6 bases left between them. Germline V CDR1 and CDR2: SGHKS, YYEKEE (reference sequence). The CDR3 runs to 14 residues. The CDR3 sequence: CASSLGNMNTEAFF. The CDR3 DNA sequence: TGTGCCAGCAGCTTGGGCAACATGAACACTGAAGCTTTCTTT.

The chain carries TRBV11-3 and TRBJ1-3; D gene uncertain. Per germline, CDR1 SGHNT and CDR2 YENEEA. Trimming pared 2 bases from V and 8 bases from J, leaving 10 bases between. The CDR3 contains 13 residues. CDR3 in DNA: TGTGCCAGCAGCTTATTTGAGGCAGACACCATATATTTT. Amino acid sequence: CASSLFEADTIYF. The full variable domain, its missing parts supplied by reference TRBV11-3 and TRBJ1-3, is EAGVVQSPRYKIIEKKQPVAFWCNPISGHNTLYWYLQNLGQGPELLIRYENEEAVDDSQLPKDRFSAERLKGVDSTLKIQPAELGDSAVYLCASSLFEADTIYFGEGSWLTVV.